The source of this T cell receptor beta chain is a study of shared clonotypes between healthy human individuals. Produced via immunoSEQ multiplex PCR; TCRdb's table is partial and in-frame only. The sample records around 2,000,000 clones, 85% to 95% being singletons. V was pared by 3 bases and J by 1 base, with 6 bases between. Germline assignment: CDR1 SQVTM and CDR2 ANQGSEA. This CDR3 contains 12 residues. Sequenced sample: naive CD4+ T cells sorted from blood. As to subset: CD45RA+ positively selected. This TCR was recovered from a man aged 18-30 years in good health. The rearrangement uses TRBV29-1 and TRBJ1-1; TRBD1 might be the D (5 bases). The CDR3 spells CSVDGGNTEAFF. The CDR3 DNA reads TGCAGCGTTGATGGGGGGAACACTGAAGCTTTCTTT.